Below are 19 T cell receptor beta chains sequenced from a single sample in a study of blood T cells in healthy people across ages. A second about 6 to 12 cycle PCR used barcoded and J-beta primers. TCRdb re-called the 5' RACE reads with MiXCR, one entry per CDR3 protein. The data show 1.8 million or so distinct CDR3 sequences, with about 39% seen just once and 23% held by the top ten. The sequenced material came from blood. All receptors derive from a human donor in good health.

The table lists this clonotype with a few counts. This sequence joins TRBV7-9 and TRBJ1-5; D gene uncertain. Germline CDR1 reads SEHNR; CDR2 reads FQNEAQ (reference sequence). With 4 bases removed from V and 1 base from J, the gap between germline ends came to 14 bases. The CDR3 is made up of 16 amino acids. This CDR3 is CASSSGRGGSNQPQHF. CDR3 sequence (DNA): TGTGCCAGCAGCTCCGGACGAGGAGGGAGCAATCAGCCCCAGCATTTT.

This clonotype has only a few counts. The genes are TRBV7-9 and TRBJ1-2; TRBD1 is a possible D gene (6 bases). CDR1 and CDR2 from the germline V gene are SEHNR and FQNEAQ (reference sequence). The CDR3 has 14 residues. Trimming left V 6 bases short and J 4 bases short, with 15 bases between. The CDR3 protein is CASSRDKGGYGYTF. The CDR3 DNA reads TGTGCCAGCAGTCGGGACAAGGGGGGCTATGGCTACACCTTC.

This clonotype has only a few counts. This chain joins TRBV15 and TRBJ2-7; D is perhaps TRBD2 (5 bases). The ends were cut back, 5 bases at V and 2 bases at J, with 10 bases in the middle. CDR1 and CDR2 from the germline V gene are LNHNV and YYDKDF (reference sequence). The length of the CDR3 is 13 residues. DNA of the CDR3: TGTGCCACCAGCGTGGACGGGACCTACGAGCAGTACTTC. This codes for CATSVDGTYEQYF.

A remark on this clonotype: One junction end does not reproduce the germline sequence, and a read error may be involved. The chain links TRBV7-6 to TRBJ2-1; 7 bases match TRBD2. The CDR3 runs 14 residues. CDR1 and CDR2 from the germline V gene are SGHVS and FNYEAQ. The CDR3 nucleotides are TGTGCCAGCAGCTTATTGGGCGGGGGAAATGGGCAGTTCTTC. It translates to CASSLLGGGNGQFF.

The rearrangement links TRBV11-3 to TRBJ2-3, with D tentatively TRBD1 (6 bases). This CDR3 has 13 amino acids. Looked up from germline, CDR1 is SGHNT and CDR2 is YENEEA. V was cut by 7 bases and J by 8 bases, with 16 bases left in between. As DNA, the CDR3 is TGTGCCAGCACGCACTCTAGAGGGGGTACGCAGTATTTT. Amino acid sequence: CASTHSRGGTQYF.

The CDR3 is CASSLGTSGGSEQFF. CDR3 sequence (DNA): TGTGCCAGCAGTTTAGGGACTAGCGGGGGGAGTGAGCAGTTCTTC. The rearrangement links TRBV12-3 or TRBV12-4 to TRBJ2-1; 14 bases fit TRBD2. This CDR3 contains 15 residues. After removal of 1 base from V and 9 bases from J, the junction contained 2 bases not matched to a gene.

This CDR3 is CASSFDLFSEAFF. CDR3 coding DNA: TGTGCCAGCAGTTTCGACCTTTTCTCTGAAGCTTTCTTT. V is TRBV12-3 or TRBV12-4 and J is TRBJ1-1; no definite D call. V lost 3 bases, J lost 6 bases, and 11 bases lay in between. The CDR3 is 13 amino acids.

The chain couples TRBV6-1 to TRBJ2-3; D tentatively reads TRBD1 or TRBD2 (6 bases each). This CDR3 region has 19 residues. With 7 bases removed from V and 5 bases from J, the gap between germline ends came to 31 bases. CDR1 is MNHNS and CDR2 is SASEGT in the germline V gene. DNA of the CDR3: TGTGCCAGCACCCAGCGGCTCGCGGGGCCCGGGACACTCCAAGATACGCAGTATTTT. It specifies CASTQRLAGPGTLQDTQYF.

There are a few counts of this clonotype. This sequence joins TRBV29-1 and TRBJ2-7, with no clear D. Between the trimmed V and J ends, which lost 4 bases and 6 bases, there was a span of 10 bases. Looked up from germline, CDR1 is SQVTM and CDR2 is ANQGSEA. This CDR3 spans 11 amino acids. CDR3 protein: CSVVINLEQYF. The CDR3 region has the DNA TGCAGCGTTGTGATCAATCTCGAGCAGTACTTC.

Remarks on this clonotype: One end of the junction is discordant with germline, which a read error may explain. J is TRBJ2-1 and V is TRBV4-1; 10 nucleotides match TRBD2. CDR3 size: 16 residues. CDR1 and CDR2 (germline): MGHRA, YSYEKL. The CDR3 DNA reads TGCGCCAGCAGCCAAGACGGGACTAGCGACTACAGTGAGCAGTTCTTC. Its protein product is CASSQDGTSDYSEQFF.

CDR3 protein: CASSPGRSLQPQHF. The CDR3 region has the DNA TGTGCCAGCAGTCCGGGCCGATCCCTACAGCCCCAGCATTTT. This sequence joins TRBV28 and TRBJ1-5; D is unresolved. The germline CDR1 and CDR2 sequences are MDHEN and SYDVKM. Trimming pared 5 bases from V and 7 bases from J, leaving 15 bases between. This CDR3 spans 14 amino acids.

This clonotype was counted only a few times. The chain employs TRBV29-1 and TRBJ2-5; a weak D match, TRBD2 (5 bases). The V end lost 2 bases, the J end lost 1 base, and 8 bases lay between the germline ends. Germline assignment: CDR1 SQVTM and CDR2 ANQGSEA. This CDR3 is built from 13 residues. CDR3 nucleotides: TGCAGCGTTGAATCGGGATTCCAAGAGACCCAGTACTTC. Its translation is CSVESGFQETQYF.

This clonotype showed up just a few times. V and J are TRBV10-3 and TRBJ2-3, with TRBD1 matching 8 bases. CDR1 is ENHRY and CDR2 is SYGVKD in the germline V gene. The CDR3 sequence is 15 residues long. The trim removed 6 bases at V and 0 bases at J, leaving 5 bases unmatched. The CDR3 coding sequence is TGTGCCATCAGGCGACAGGGGCAAAGCACAGATACGCAGTATTTT. As protein: CAIRRQGQSTDTQYF.

This clonotype turned up a few times. The rearrangement links TRBV20-1 to TRBJ2-1; weak D call: TRBD2 (6 bases). Trimming removed 1 base at V and 0 bases at J, with 10 bases between. The CDR3 loop spans 15 amino acids. Germline loops: CDR1 DFQATT, CDR2 SNEGSKA (reference sequence). CDR3: CSARARGSSYNEQFF. DNA for the CDR3: TGCAGTGCTAGAGCGCGGGGTTCCTCCTACAATGAGCAGTTCTTC.

This clonotype occurred many times. CDR3 nucleotide sequence: TGTGCCAGCAGCTTAAGATCAGGGGCCAACGTCCTGACTTTC. As protein: CASSLRSGANVLTF. The gene calls are TRBV7-2 and TRBJ2-6; D gene unclear. Looked up from germline, CDR1 is SGHTA and CDR2 is FQGNSA. With 2 bases removed from V and 4 bases from J, the gap between germline ends came to 6 bases. There are 14 residues in the CDR3.

This clonotype was counted at least ten times. The chain has TRBV20-1 and TRBJ2-1; unclear D gene. V dropped 0 bases and J dropped 4 bases, with 13 bases sitting between them. This CDR3 has 15 residues. Per the germline V gene, CDR1 is DFQATT and CDR2 is SNEGSKA (reference sequence). DNA for the CDR3: TGCAGTGCTAGAGATCTGGCGGCCTCTTACAATGAGCAGTTCTTC. This codes for CSARDLAASYNEQFF.

The table lists this clonotype with a count of one. The rearrangement uses TRBV29-1 and TRBJ1-2; D is unresolved. Germline assignment: CDR1 SQVTM and CDR2 ANQGSEA. The CDR3 is 14 residues long. V gave up 6 bases and J gave up 1 base, with 15 bases separating them. The CDR3 DNA follows: TGCAGCGTCCTCGACCAAGTGGGTAACTATGGCTACACCTTC. This translates into CSVLDQVGNYGYTF. Variable domain in full (rest from reference TRBV29-1 and TRBJ1-2): SAVISQKPSRDICQRGTSLTIQCQVDSQVTMMFWYRQQPGQSLTLIATANQGSEATYESGFVIDKFPISRPNLTFSTLTVSNMSPEDSSIYLCSVLDQVGNYGYTFGSGTRLTVV.

The chain carries TRBV6-2 or TRBV6-3 and TRBJ1-5; 7 nucleotides agree with TRBD1. Germline V lookup: CDR1 MNHEY, CDR2 SVGEGT. The CDR3 runs to 14 residues. With 6 bases clipped from V and 7 bases from J, the junction kept 9 bases outside the gene matches. The CDR3 is CASRETGRNQPQHF. CDR3 DNA sequence: TGTGCCAGCAGAGAGACAGGGCGGAACCAGCCCCAGCATTTT.

The rearrangement uses TRBV20-1 and TRBJ1-1; 7 bases fit TRBD1. Germline CDR1 and CDR2: DFQATT and SNEGSKA (reference sequence). The trim removed 6 bases at V and 1 base at J, leaving 8 bases unmatched. The CDR3 contains 14 residues. The CDR3 here is CSAVTGQSNTEAFF. The CDR3 coding sequence is TGCAGTGCCGTCACGGGACAGTCGAACACTGAAGCTTTCTTT.